Listed here are 21 T cell receptor beta chains from one sample, sequenced in a study of T cell repertoires in cytomegalovirus infection. TCRdb re-called the reads with MiXCR, one entry per CDR3 protein. Of some 700,000 distinct CDR3 sequences listed, less than 40% are singletons. The sample was PBMCs. These receptors were taken from a human donor in good health (CMV status not recorded). Some clones in this sample may be carry-over from other donors' samples.

This clonotype was recorded many times. V gene TRBV7-9 combines with J gene TRBJ2-7; D not certain. V was shortened by 1 base and J by 2 bases, with 6 bases between the two germline ends. Germline CDR1 is SEHNR and CDR2 is FQNEAQ (reference sequence). The CDR3 runs to 13 residues. The CDR3 loop is CASSLGFPYEQYF. The CDR3 bases are TGTGCCAGCAGCTTAGGTTTCCCCTACGAGCAGTACTTC.

This clonotype came up a few times. The chain is built from TRBV7-3 and TRBJ2-1, with D maybe TRBD1 (5 bases). Trimming took off 4 bases at V and 4 bases at J, with 17 bases between the two ends. CDR1 and CDR2 from the germline V gene are SGHTA and FQGTGA. CDR3 length: 16 amino acids. The CDR3 protein is CASSSHGHNPYNEQFF. The CDR3 DNA sequence: TGTGCCAGCAGCTCACACGGACACAACCCTTACAATGAGCAGTTCTTC. Together with reference TRBV7-3 and TRBJ2-1, the CDR3 gives the full variable domain: GAGVSQTPSNKVTEKGKYVELRCDPISGHTALYWYRQSLGQGPEFLIYFQGTGAADDSGLPNDRFFAVRPEGSVSTLKIQRTERGDSAVYLCASSSHGHNPYNEQFFGPGTRLTVL.

With regard to this clonotype: Being one base from a much bigger clone, this may be a read error. The CDR3 ends on some other residue instead of the conserved phenylalanine or tryptophan, so this is likely a read error. V gene TRBV7-2 combines with J gene TRBJ2-7; D unclear. The CDR3 contains 12 residues. Trimming removed 10 bases from V and 2 bases from J, with 12 bases in between. Germline CDR1 SGHTA, CDR2 FQGNSA. This CDR3 reads CATGIQPYEQYL. DNA of the CDR3: TGTGCCACCGGAATCCAGCCCTACGAGCAGTACTTA.

This clonotype was recorded many times. This chain connects TRBV7-2 to TRBJ2-2, with 7 bases fitting TRBD2. CDR1 is SGHTA, CDR2 FQGNSA, per germline. V lost 1 base and J lost 2; bases outside the gene matches: 4. This CDR3 is 16 amino acids long. The CDR3 protein is CASSLVLGLNTGELFF. DNA for the CDR3: TGTGCCAGCAGCTTAGTCCTGGGACTAAACACCGGGGAGCTGTTTTTT. The complete variable domain, with remaining parts taken from reference TRBV7-2 and TRBJ2-2, reads GAGVSQSPSNKVTEKGKDVELRCDPISGHTALYWYRQSLGQGLEFLIYFQGNSAPDKSGLPSDRFSAERTGGSVSTLTIQRTQQEDSAVYLCASSLVLGLNTGELFFGEGSRLTVL.

A note on this clonotype: It may be a read error: a sequence one base away is much more abundant. The chain employs TRBV28 and TRBJ2-7; TRBD2 is a possible D gene (6 bases). The CDR3 has 15 amino acids. V was pared by 5 bases and J by 0 bases, with 14 bases between. CDR1 is MDHEN and CDR2 is SYDVKM in the germline V gene. CDR3 DNA sequence: TGTGCCAGCAGTCTCACGGGGGTTAGCTCCTACGAGCAGTACTTC. Protein product: CASSLTGVSSYEQYF.

Remarks on this clonotype: An end of the junction differs from the germline gene, which may be a read error. The genes are TRBV28 and TRBJ2-1; D is unclear. The CDR3 is 11 amino acids. Germline V gene sequence: CDR1 MDHEN, CDR2 SYDVKM. DNA of the CDR3: TGTGACAGCAGTTTCCGTCAGCAGCAGTTCTTC. Protein: CDSSFRQQQFF.

This clonotype was seen more than once but under ten times. This chain connects TRBV7-9 to TRBJ1-3; D is uncertain. The V gene's germline CDR1 is SEHNR and CDR2 FQNEAQ (reference sequence). This CDR3 spans 14 amino acids. Deletions cut 4 bases from V and 2 bases from J, with 9 bases between. CDR3: CASSSDGPGNTIYF. Here the CDR3 DNA reads TGTGCCAGCAGCTCGGACGGCCCTGGAAACACCATATATTTT.

As regards this clonotype: An end of the junction differs from the germline gene, which may be a read error. The V and J genes are TRBV6-6 and TRBJ2-3, with 10 bases aligning to TRBD1. The CDR3 consists of 14 residues. Germline-derived CDR1 and CDR2 are MNHNY and SVGAGI (reference sequence). In DNA form, the CDR3 reads TGTGCCAGCACCCCGGGACAGGGGACAGATACGCAGGATTTT. It encodes CASTPGQGTDTQDF.

This clonotype was recorded once. A read error may account for a junction end that differs from germline. The chain recombines TRBV7-6 with TRBJ2-5; D is possibly TRBD2 (6 bases). The CDR3 loop spans 17 amino acids. The germline V gene has CDR1 SGHVS and CDR2 FNYEAQ. The CDR3 DNA sequence: TGTGCTAGCAGCTTAGCTCGGACCGGAGGGGCCCGGGAGACCCAGTACTTC. Protein sequence: CASSLARTGGARETQYF.

This clonotype has ten or more counts. The chain has TRBV7-2 and TRBJ1-1, with D possibly TRBD1 on 5 matching bases. The CDR3 consists of 15 residues. V lost 1 base, J lost 1 base, and 10 bases lay in between. Germline CDR1 SGHTA, CDR2 FQGNSA. The CDR3 DNA reads as TGTGCCAGCAGCTTAGGTAGCAGGGCGAACACTGAAGCTTTCTTT. Protein product: CASSLGSRANTEAFF.

This clonotype was seen a handful of times. The chain recombines TRBV12-3 or TRBV12-4 with TRBJ1-3, with D unresolved. V lost 1 base and J lost 7, with 5 bases in between. This CDR3 contains 12 residues. CDR3 sequence (DNA): TGTGCCAGCAGTTTAGGATCCAACACCATATATTTT. Its protein product is CASSLGSNTIYF.

Comments on this clonotype: A read error may explain this, as a much larger clone is one base away. The CDR3 ends on some other residue instead of the conserved phenylalanine or tryptophan, so this is likely a read error. The chain carries TRBV12-3 or TRBV12-4 and TRBJ2-7; no reliable D call. The CDR3 extends over 12 amino acids. V dropped 3 bases and J dropped 4 bases, with 7 bases sitting between them. For the CDR3, the DNA is TGTGCCAGCAGTTTTGGGGAATACGAGCAGTACTGC. Translating it yields CASSFGEYEQYC.

This clonotype was observed a handful of times. CDR3 amino acids: CASGDSFSGANVLTF. The CDR3 DNA follows: TGTGCCAGCGGGGACAGTTTCTCTGGGGCCAACGTCCTGACTTTC. The chain has TRBV12-3 or TRBV12-4 and TRBJ2-6; 7 bases are a match to TRBD1. With 8 bases clipped from V and 0 bases from J, the junction kept 4 bases outside the gene matches. The CDR3 has 15 amino acids.

This clonotype appeared many times. The chain combines TRBV7-2 with TRBJ1-2; unclear D gene. V gave up 4 bases and J gave up 6 bases, with 9 bases separating them. Germline CDR1 SGHTA, CDR2 FQGNSA. The CDR3 runs to 12 residues. The CDR3: CASSSWLDGYTF. In DNA, the CDR3 is TGTGCCAGCAGCTCCTGGTTGGATGGCTACACCTTC.

This clonotype was counted only a few times. This chain uses TRBV11-2 with TRBJ2-1, with 9 nucleotides matching TRBD1. The V gene end was trimmed by 3 bases and the J gene end by 8 bases; junction bases not matched to a gene: 8. Germline V CDR1 and CDR2: SGHAT, FQNNGV. There are 15 residues in the CDR3. The CDR3 coding sequence is TGTGCCAGCAGCTTCCATTGGGACAGGGAGGATGAGCAGTTCTTC. Encoded protein: CASSFHWDREDEQFF.

The CDR3 loop reads CASSIVQRRSGTNYGYTF. Here the CDR3 DNA reads TGTGCCAGTAGTATAGTCCAGCGTAGATCGGGTACTAACTATGGCTACACCTTC. The chain joins TRBV19 to TRBJ1-2; no reliable D call. The germline gives CDR1 LNHDA, CDR2 SQIVND (reference sequence). Trimming left V 1 base short and J 0 bases short, with 18 bases between. CDR3 size: 18 residues. The complete variable domain, with remaining parts taken from reference TRBV19 and TRBJ1-2, reads DGGITQSPKYLFRKEGQNVTLSCEQNLNHDAMYWYRQDPGQGLRLIYYSQIVNDFQKGDIAEGYSVSREKKESFPLTVTSAQKNPTAFYLCASSIVQRRSGTNYGYTFGSGTRLTVV.

With regard to this clonotype: Just one base apart from a much larger clone, this may be a read error. The V and J genes are TRBV7-2 and TRBJ1-1, with 7 bases matching TRBD1. This CDR3 region has 14 residues. Germline CDR1 and CDR2: SGHTA and FQGNSA. DNA for the CDR3: TGTGCCAGCAGGACGATGGGACAGAACACTGAAGATTTCTTT. Its protein is CASRTMGQNTEDFF.

The V call is TRBV29-1, the J call TRBJ2-1; TRBD2 matches at 9 bases. V dropped 4 bases and J dropped 7; count of bases not matched to a gene: 2. CDR1 and CDR2 from the germline V gene are SQVTM and ANQGSEA. The CDR3 sequence is 12 residues long. CDR3 in DNA: TGCAGCGTTGGGCTAGCGGGGAATGAGCAGTTCTTC. It encodes CSVGLAGNEQFF.

The chain joins TRBV5-4 to TRBJ2-1, with 14 bases lining up with TRBD2. Germline-derived CDR1 and CDR2 are SGHNT and YYREEE (reference sequence). The trim removed 1 base at V and 5 bases at J, leaving 8 bases unmatched. The CDR3 has 18 amino acids. CDR3 amino acids: CASSLTGVTSGGDNEQFF. The CDR3, as DNA: TGTGCCAGCAGCTTGACGGGCGTGACTAGCGGGGGGGACAATGAGCAGTTCTTC.

The chain couples TRBV20-1 to TRBJ1-1, with D unclear. CDR1 and CDR2 from the germline V gene are DFQATT and SNEGSKA (reference sequence). The V end was cut by 2 bases, the J end by 8 bases, with 12 bases between. The CDR3 runs to 12 residues. The CDR3 region is CSARSGNGEAFF. In DNA form, the CDR3 reads TGCAGTGCTAGATCAGGAAATGGCGAAGCTTTCTTT.

This chain connects TRBV10-3 to TRBJ1-1; D perhaps matches TRBD1 (5 bases). V lost 9 bases and J 10 bases, leaving 24 bases between the germline ends. Germline V gives CDR1 ENHRY, CDR2 SYGVKD. This CDR3 region has 14 residues. CDR3 coding DNA: TGTGCCATGAAAGAACAGGTTGACCTCCCGGGAGCTTTCTTT. This gives the protein CAMKEQVDLPGAFF.